A selection of T cell receptor beta chains follows, all from one sample in a study of CD8+CD57+ T cells in acquired aplastic anemia. Via MiXCR, TCRdb re-called the reads, giving one row per CDR3 protein. Here the sample spans 100,000 to 150,000 distinct CDR3 sequences, 48% being singletons. Sequencing input: sorted CD4+, CD8+, or CD8+CD57+ T cells (not recorded which) from PBMCs. All receptors derive from a human donor in good health, serving as a control. The conserved cysteine and the conserved F or W are not part of the CDR3 here.

V: TRBV19; J: TRBJ1-6; CDR3: ASSIGVGSPLH
V: TRBV29-1; J: TRBJ2-7; CDR3: SVTRDEGQQY
V: TRBV2; J: TRBJ2-7; CDR3: ASREIGEQY
V: TRBV29-1; J: TRBJ2-7; CDR3: SAEQEGVEQY
V: TRBV30; J: TRBJ2-1; CDR3: AWISSGAYNEQF
V: TRBV7-9; J: TRBJ2-5; CDR3: ASSLEVGQGWETQY
V: TRBV2; J: TRBJ2-7; CDR3: ASSEQGGPY
V: TRBV9; J: TRBJ2-7; CDR3: ASSVGRGTGVYYEQY
V: TRBV19; J: TRBJ2-1; CDR3: ASSGTSGRMENEQF
V: TRBV19; J: TRBJ2-7; CDR3: ASSMSRVLPYEQY
V: TRBV19; J: TRBJ1-1; CDR3: ASSIIQDTEAF
V: TRBV12-3/TRBV12-4; J: TRBJ2-7; CDR3: ASSLAGIYEQY
V: TRBV10-3; J: TRBJ2-5; CDR3: AIRVGEETQY
V: TRBV7-3; J: TRBJ1-6; CDR3: ASSLRGPPLH
V: TRBV2; J: TRBJ1-5; CDR3: ASTRTGYGNQPQH
V: TRBV7-9; J: TRBJ2-5; CDR3: ASSQKRGETQY
V: TRBV7-2; J: TRBJ1-6; CDR3: ASSLDSNSPLH
V: TRBV28; J: TRBJ1-1; CDR3: ASSFGGQGGF
V: TRBV7-8; J: TRBJ2-3; CDR3: ASSEGTSTDTQY
V: TRBV7-9; J: TRBJ1-1; CDR3: ASRVAPGGDTEAF
V: TRBV15; J: TRBJ2-3; CDR3: ATRYRDSHTQY
V: TRBV7-3; J: TRBJ2-1; CDR3: ASSGLYEQF
V: TRBV29-1; J: TRBJ1-2; CDR3: STRDTYGYT
V: TRBV9; J: TRBJ2-3; CDR3: ASSVAGYTDTQY
V: TRBV2; J: TRBJ2-7; CDR3: ASSDRENRQY
V: TRBV7-2; J: TRBJ2-3; CDR3: ASSSGDGGDTQY
V: TRBV3-1; J: TRBJ1-1; CDR3: ASSQDGSWYTEAF
V: TRBV20-1; J: TRBJ1-6; CDR3: SATRTGSPLH
V: TRBV19; J: TRBJ2-1; CDR3: ASSIASGSYNEQF
V: TRBV6-5; J: TRBJ1-2; CDR3: ASSYRQSSYYGYA
V: TRBV9; J: TRBJ1-2; CDR3: ASSVEPAGGYGYT
V: TRBV20-1; J: TRBJ1-2; CDR3: SAGGGQGIVGGYT
V: TRBV11-1; J: TRBJ2-2; CDR3: ASSLAGTQNTGELF
V: TRBV15; J: TRBJ2-2; CDR3: ATRSGGYTGELF
V: TRBV7-8; J: TRBJ1-1; CDR3: ASSSDRGTEAF
V: TRBV4-1; J: TRBJ2-3; CDR3: ASSQEGRDTQY
V: TRBV7-6; J: TRBJ1-1; CDR3: ASSLLYDSLMNTEAF
V: TRBV11-1; J: TRBJ2-6; CDR3: ASSSWGSSGANVLT
V: TRBV12-3/TRBV12-4; J: TRBJ1-2; CDR3: ASSFRQSYGYT
V: TRBV11-3; J: TRBJ2-3; CDR3: ASSLRSLGDTQY
V: TRBV19; J: TRBJ1-1; CDR3: ASSIQGRTEAF
V: TRBV7-2; J: TRBJ1-2; CDR3: ASSPDRNYGYT
V: TRBV7-6; J: TRBJ2-5; CDR3: ASSLNPGSLVYQETQY
V: TRBV29-1; J: TRBJ1-2; CDR3: SVRGQRAYGYT
V: TRBV7-2; J: TRBJ2-7; CDR3: ASPATDRYEQY
V: TRBV7-9; J: TRBJ2-7; CDR3: ASSFALAGSEQY
V: TRBV19; J: TRBJ2-1; CDR3: ASSSLTSGGSTNEQF
V: TRBV4-1; J: TRBJ2-5; CDR3: ASSLFPSGRETQY